The next 23 T cell receptor beta chains were all read from a single sample in a study of vaccination effects on CD4 cells after COVID-19. Measured with immunoSEQ multiplex PCR; TCRdb has only the in-frame clones, and not every one. This sample carries 50,000 or so clones, 75% to 80% of them seen once, and the ten largest clones take roughly 5.6%. Viral peptide pools were used in the ViraFEST assay to expand antigen-specific CD4+ T cells, and sequencing came afterward. Culturing for more than eight days preceded CD4+ T cell isolation. Among the vaccine recipients, none had a prior SARS-CoV-2 infection, and nucleocapsid antibodies were negative. No cognate antigen is known for these TCRs. The specimen was CD4+ T cells from PBMCs cultured with HCoV-OC43 spike peptides, collected before COVID-19 vaccination. Regarding subset: HCoV-OC43 spike overlapping peptide pool stimulation. The source is a human donor who received a COVID-19 vaccine.

This clone was picked up a small number of times. The chain couples TRBV6-5 to TRBJ1-2; 8 nucleotides align to TRBD1. V shed 6 bases, J shed 4 bases, and the junction held 4 bases outside the gene matches. Germline V gives CDR1 MNHEY, CDR2 SVGAGI. The CDR3 contains 13 residues. In DNA, the CDR3 is TGTGCCAGCAGGCGAGGACAGGGCTATGGCTACACCTTC. Translating it yields CASRRGQGYGYTF.

The gene calls are TRBV18 and TRBJ1-4, with D uncertain. The germline V gene encodes CDR1 KGHSH and CDR2 LQKENI. The CDR3 contains 12 residues. V dropped 3 bases and J dropped 8 bases, with 7 bases sitting between them. The CDR3 here is CASSPAGEKLFF. In nucleotides, the CDR3 is TGTGCCAGCTCACCCGCTGGGGAAAAACTGTTTTTT.

The chain links TRBV2 to TRBJ2-2, with 8 nucleotides matching TRBD1. The CDR3 totals 15 residues. Unmatched junction bases numbered 5, after V lost 4 bases and J lost 4 bases. Germline CDR1 reads SNHLY; CDR2 reads FYNNEI. CDR3 sequence reads: CASSVQGGATGELFF. The CDR3 nucleotides are TGTGCCAGCAGTGTACAGGGGGGAGCCACCGGGGAGCTGTTTTTT.

This chain joins TRBV28 and TRBJ1-3; D is undetermined. CDR1 and CDR2 from the germline V gene are MDHEN and SYDVKM. CDR3 length equals 13 residues. Trimming pared 5 bases from V and 3 bases from J, leaving 8 bases between. In DNA, the CDR3 is TGTGCCAGCAGTGAGGTGATTGGAAACACCATATATTTT. Translating it yields CASSEVIGNTIYF.

CDR3: CASAPPGFFYEKLFF. In DNA form, the CDR3 reads TGTGCCAGCGCCCCCCCCGGGTTTTTCTATGAAAAACTGTTTTTT. V is TRBV2 and J is TRBJ1-4; D gene uncertain. The CDR3 sequence is 15 residues long. Trimming took off 8 bases at V and 6 bases at J, with 19 bases between the two ends. The germline V gene encodes CDR1 SNHLY and CDR2 FYNNEI.

The chain couples TRBV30 to TRBJ1-1; D unclear. Deletions cut 0 bases from V and 1 base from J, with 12 bases between. Germline-derived CDR1 and CDR2 are GTSNPN and SVGIG (reference sequence). The CDR3 is 15 amino acids. CDR3 sequence reads: CAWSVPSPSNTEAFF. The DNA of the CDR3 is TGTGCCTGGAGTGTACCGTCCCCTTCGAACACTGAAGCTTTCTTT.

V and J are TRBV7-2 and TRBJ2-3, with D possibly matching TRBD1 (5 bases). The CDR3 contains 12 residues. V was trimmed by 8 bases and J by 1 base, leaving 7 bases between them. Germline V gene data show CDR1 as SGHTA and CDR2 as FQGNSA. The CDR3, as DNA: TGTGCCAGCGGGGCACGCACAGATACGCAGTATTTT. It translates to CASGARTDTQYF.

This chain connects TRBV18 to TRBJ2-2, with no clear D. CDR3 length: 14 residues. The V end lost 9 bases, the J end lost 0 bases, and 11 bases lay between the germline ends. Germline V gene sequence: CDR1 KGHSH, CDR2 LQKENI. The CDR3 DNA is TGTGCCAGTCTCCTCGCACCGAACACCGGGGAGCTGTTTTTT. Protein sequence: CASLLAPNTGELFF.

The rearrangement joins TRBV7-3 to TRBJ2-1; 7 bases agree with TRBD2. Germline V gene data show CDR1 as SGHTA and CDR2 as FQGTGA. V dropped 4 bases and J dropped 2; count of bases not matched to a gene: 2. The CDR3 length is 14 residues. The CDR3 is CASSSAGAYNEQFF. CDR3 DNA: TGTGCCAGCAGCTCGGCGGGAGCCTACAATGAGCAGTTCTTC.

This rearrangement joins TRBV7-9 to TRBJ2-3; D possibly matches TRBD1 or TRBD2 (5 bases each). The CDR3 is made up of 15 amino acids. CDR1 SEHNR and CDR2 FQNEAQ come from the germline V gene (reference sequence). Trimming left V 2 bases short and J 2 bases short, with 11 bases between. CDR3 protein: CASSLSTGLTDTQYF. For the CDR3, the DNA is TGTGCCAGCAGCTTAAGCACAGGACTCACAGATACGCAGTATTTT.

V usage is TRBV10-3 and J usage is TRBJ1-1; D might be TRBD1 (5 bases). This CDR3 is 13 amino acids long. Germline lookup yields CDR1 ENHRY and CDR2 SYGVKD. Trimming left V 6 bases short and J 3 bases short, with 11 bases between. CDR3 in DNA: TGTGCCATCAGAAGCAGGGAAGACACTGAAGCTTTCTTT. Amino acids: CAIRSREDTEAFF.

The genes are TRBV9 and TRBJ1-1; D gene unclear. This CDR3 region has 14 residues. Germline lookup yields CDR1 SGDLS and CDR2 YYNGEE. Trimming shortened V by 0 bases and J by 2 bases, and 8 bases separated the two germline ends. CDR3 DNA: TGTGCCAGCAGCGTAGATGGTGTTAACACTGAAGCTTTCTTT. As protein: CASSVDGVNTEAFF. The whole variable domain, remainder taken from reference TRBV9 and TRBJ1-1, is DSGVTQTPKHLITATGQRVTLRCSPRSGDLSVYWYQQSLDQGLQFLIQYYNGEERAKGNILERFSAQQFPDLHSELNLSSLELGDSALYFCASSVDGVNTEAFFGQGTRLTVV.

V is TRBV7-8 and J is TRBJ1-2; D gene uncertain. The germline gives CDR1 SGHVS, CDR2 FQNEAQ. V was clipped by 5 bases and J by 3 bases, with 10 bases between them. The CDR3 is 13 residues long. CDR3 DNA sequence: TGTGCCAGCAGCCCGGACGTGTACTATGGCTACACCTTC. This translates into CASSPDVYYGYTF.

This chain links TRBV4-2 with TRBJ2-7; D ambiguous. Looked up from germline, CDR1 is LGHNA and CDR2 is YNFKEQ. The length of the CDR3 is 13 residues. Trimming took 0 bases from V and 7 from J, leaving 10 bases between them. CDR3 bases: TGTGCCAGCAGCCAAGATGTGGGTTCTGAGCAGTACGTC. This sequence encodes CASSQDVGSEQYV.

The rearrangement links TRBV18 to TRBJ1-6; TRBD1 is a possible D gene (6 bases). CDR1 and CDR2 from the germline V gene are KGHSH and LQKENI. The V end lost 3 bases, the J end lost 5 bases, and 8 bases lay between the germline ends. The CDR3 runs 14 residues. CDR3 bases: TGTGCCAGCTCACCCGACAGGAATAATTCACCCCTCCACTTT. Residues: CASSPDRNNSPLHF.

V usage is TRBV6-5 and J usage is TRBJ1-1; no reliable D call. The CDR3 has 12 residues. CDR1 and CDR2 from the germline V gene are MNHEY and SVGAGI. The V gene lost 6 bases and the J gene lost 2 bases, with 7 bases spanning the gap. The chain's CDR3 is CASRLANTEAFF. Written as DNA, the CDR3 is TGTGCCAGCAGACTAGCAAACACTGAAGCTTTCTTT.

The J gene is TRBJ1-2, the V gene TRBV10-3; the D gene is possibly TRBD1 (6 bases). Germline loops: CDR1 ENHRY, CDR2 SYGVKD. The germline V and J ends were trimmed by 5 bases and 3 bases, with 10 bases remaining between them. CDR3 length equals 13 residues. The CDR3 reads CAISKEGDYGYTF. The CDR3 DNA reads TGTGCCATCAGTAAGGAGGGGGACTATGGCTACACCTTC.

The chain has TRBV6-5 and TRBJ2-6; no clear D. Germline CDR1 is MNHEY and CDR2 is SVGAGI. The length of the CDR3 is 14 residues. The germline V and J ends were trimmed by 0 bases and 4 bases, with 4 bases remaining between them. Written as DNA, the CDR3 is TGTGCCAGCAGTTACTCGCGGGGGGCCAACGTCCTGACTTTC. Its translation is CASSYSRGANVLTF.

The chain links TRBV15 to TRBJ1-2; 7 bases fit TRBD1. With V trimmed by 3 bases and J by 7 bases, 14 bases remained unmatched. The CDR3 is 16 amino acids. The V gene's germline CDR1 is LNHNV and CDR2 YYDKDF (reference sequence). The CDR3 sequence is CATSRSRDRVEGGYTF. The CDR3 DNA reads TGTGCCACCAGCAGGAGCCGGGACAGAGTTGAGGGTGGCTACACCTTC.

The chain is built from TRBV6-5 and TRBJ2-6; maybe TRBD1 (5 bases). Trimming shortened V by 8 bases and J by 4 bases, and 9 bases separated the two germline ends. The CDR3 contains 13 residues. In germline, CDR1 is MNHEY, CDR2 SVGAGI. The CDR3 coding sequence is TGTGCCAGCCAGGGTGACGGGGCCAACGTCCTGACTTTC. This encodes CASQGDGANVLTF.

Only a few counts were recorded for this clone. The chain has TRBV28 and TRBJ2-7; weak D call: TRBD1 (7 bases). Germline V gene lookup returns CDR1 MDHEN and CDR2 SYDVKM. The CDR3 covers 13 residues. V lost 3 bases and J lost 7, with 13 bases in between. The CDR3 reads CASSLEGAREQYV. The CDR3 nucleotides read TGTGCCAGCAGTTTGGAGGGGGCGAGGGAGCAGTACGTC.

This chain joins TRBV5-4 and TRBJ2-2; 9 bases fit TRBD2. Germline V gene sequence: CDR1 SGHNT, CDR2 YYREEE (reference sequence). V gave up 0 bases and J gave up 5 bases; unmatched junction bases: 5. This CDR3 region has 16 residues. CDR3 DNA: TGTGCCAGCAGCTTGGGGCGGGGGGGCCTGACCGGGGAGCTGTTTTTT. Amino acids: CASSLGRGGLTGELFF.

The chain couples TRBV9 to TRBJ2-1, with TRBD2 matching 9 bases. Germline CDR1 is SGDLS and CDR2 is YYNGEE. The junction had 11 bases not matched to a gene; V was cut back by 5 bases and J by 2 bases. The CDR3 extends over 17 amino acids. In DNA form, the CDR3 reads TGTGCCAGCAGTCCAGGGGGGCTAGCGGGGACCTACAATGAGCAGTTCTTC. This sequence encodes CASSPGGLAGTYNEQFF.